The following is a T cell receptor (beta chain) sequence with its context. Original methodology: Researchers report that nucleated cell counts were estimated from reference gene primer amplification. The protocol was immunoSEQ multiplex PCR, while the TCRdb copy is restricted to in-frame clones and leaves out a portion. The D gene and trimming were derived from the DNA, and the V and J assignments and clone size from that table. This table holds about 120,000 clones, around 90% found once. This specimen comes from a study of blood T cell repertoires in COVID-19. Study-wide background: The study drew acute and convalescent COVID-19 samples from the United States, Italy and Spain. The cDNA or gDNA used as material had been derived from T cells, B-cell-depleted T cells, or PBMCs.

Per the germline V gene, CDR1 is ENHRY and CDR2 is SYGVKD. The CDR3 is 17 residues long. The V segment lost 6 bases and the J segment 1 base; nucleotides outside the gene matches: 11. V gene TRBV10-3 combines with J gene TRBJ2-2, with 7 bases aligning to TRBD1. The specimen sequenced was peripheral blood. This receptor was taken from a man aged 50-60 years with active COVID-19. CDR3 sequence reads: CAISAPPGQLNTGELFF. The CDR3 nucleotides read TGTGCCATCAGCGCCCCGCCGGGACAGCTGAACACCGGGGAGCTGTTTTTT.